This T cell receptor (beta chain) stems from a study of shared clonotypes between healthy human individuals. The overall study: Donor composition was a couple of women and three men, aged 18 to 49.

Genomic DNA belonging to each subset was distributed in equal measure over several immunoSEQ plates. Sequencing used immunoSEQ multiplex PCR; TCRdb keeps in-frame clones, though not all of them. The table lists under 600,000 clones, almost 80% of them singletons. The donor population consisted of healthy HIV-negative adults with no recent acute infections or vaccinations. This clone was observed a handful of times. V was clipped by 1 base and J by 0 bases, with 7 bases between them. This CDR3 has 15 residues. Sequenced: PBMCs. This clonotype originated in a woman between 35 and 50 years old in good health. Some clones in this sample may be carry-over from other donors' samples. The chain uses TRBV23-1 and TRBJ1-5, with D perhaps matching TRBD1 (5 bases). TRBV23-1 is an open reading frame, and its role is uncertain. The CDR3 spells CASSQLGLSNQPQHF. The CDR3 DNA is TGCGCCAGCAGTCAATTGGGGCTTAGCAATCAGCCCCAGCATTTT.